These 14 T cell receptor beta chains came from one sample sequenced in a study of OX40 agonist ivuxolimab in advanced cancers. Profiling relied on immunoSEQ multiplex PCR, and the TCRdb table lists in-frame clones only, not all of them. The sample includes about 49,000 clones, 85% to 95% of them seen just once. This material consisted of CD4+ or CD8+ T cells sorted from blood, taken in a trial of the OX40 agonist ivuxolimab. These receptors were taken from an adult with an advanced solid tumor such as melanoma, head and neck, liver or kidney cancer.

In this sample, this clone turned up once. This chain connects TRBV7-3 to TRBJ1-1, with a tentative D call TRBD1 (6 bases). CDR1 is SGHTA and CDR2 is FQGTGA in the germline V gene. The CDR3 covers 14 residues. Trimming cost V 0 bases and J 1 base, with 6 bases left between them. The CDR3 DNA sequence: TGTGCCAGCAGCTTAACAGGGGGGAACACTGAAGCTTTCTTT. Its translation: CASSLTGGNTEAFF.

The rearrangement uses TRBV20-1 and TRBJ1-2, with D hard to call. V was cut by 3 bases and J by 7 bases, with 6 bases left in between. Germline V gene data show CDR1 as DFQATT and CDR2 as SNEGSKA (reference sequence). The CDR3 runs 10 residues. CDR3 in DNA: TGCAGTGCTAGGGACGGTGGCTACACCTTC. Its translation: CSARDGGYTF.

The chain links TRBV6-5 to TRBJ2-1; D is perhaps TRBD1 or TRBD2 (5 bases each). Germline V gives CDR1 MNHEY, CDR2 SVGAGI. V was shortened by 3 bases and J by 1 base, with 10 bases between the two germline ends. The length of the CDR3 is 15 residues. CDR3 coding DNA: TGTGCCAGCAGTTATATTGGGGGTTCCTACAATGAGCAGTTCTTC. This encodes CASSYIGGSYNEQFF.

This clone was seen once. The chain combines TRBV7-3 with TRBJ2-1; 7 bases match TRBD2. CDR3 length: 13 amino acids. CDR1 is SGHTA, CDR2 FQGTGA, per germline. V gave up 1 base and J gave up 9 bases; unmatched junction bases: 3. The CDR3 sequence: CASSLNGGSEQFF. Written as DNA, the CDR3 is TGTGCCAGCAGCTTAAACGGCGGGAGTGAGCAGTTCTTC. Complete variable domain (other parts from reference TRBV7-3 and TRBJ2-1): GAGVSQTPSNKVTEKGKYVELRCDPISGHTALYWYRQSLGQGPEFLIYFQGTGAADDSGLPNDRFFAVRPEGSVSTLKIQRTERGDSAVYLCASSLNGGSEQFFGPGTRLTVL.

The chain recombines TRBV19 with TRBJ2-1; 7 bases map to TRBD1. CDR3 length: 16 residues. Germline V CDR1 and CDR2: LNHDA, SQIVND (reference sequence). V gave up 0 bases and J gave up 4 bases; unmatched junction bases: 6. Written as DNA, the CDR3 is TGTGCCAGTAGTATAGACCCACAGGGGCTTTACAATGAGCAGTTCTTC. This codes for CASSIDPQGLYNEQFF.

V is TRBV7-9 and J is TRBJ2-1; D remains unclear. CDR3 length: 12 residues. Germline values: CDR1 SEHNR, CDR2 FQNEAQ (reference sequence). Between the trimmed V and J ends, which lost 11 bases and 0 bases, there was a span of 8 bases. The CDR3 spells CASKSSYNEQFF. The CDR3 coding sequence is TGTGCCTCTAAGAGCTCCTACAATGAGCAGTTCTTC. The complete variable domain, with remaining parts taken from reference TRBV7-9 and TRBJ2-1, reads DTGVSQNPRHKITKRGQNVTFRCDPISEHNRLYWYRQTLGQGPEFLTYFQNEAQLEKSRLLSDRFSAERPKGSFSTLEIQRTEQGDSAMYLCASKSSYNEQFFGPGTRLTVL.

The genes are TRBV5-4 and TRBJ2-7, with 7 bases that match TRBD2. The CDR3 length is 16 residues. Unmatched junction bases numbered 13, after V lost 3 bases and J lost 4 bases. Germline CDR1 SGHNT, CDR2 YYREEE (reference sequence). CDR3 DNA: TGTGCCAGCAGCTCAATTACTAGCGCCGGCGGGTACGAGCAGTACTTC. It codes for CASSSITSAGGYEQYF. The variable domain in full, completed from reference TRBV5-4 and TRBJ2-7, reads ETGVTQSPTHLIKTRGQQVTLRCSSQSGHNTVSWYQQALGQGPQFIFQYYREEENGRGNFPPRFSGLQFPNYSSELNVNALELDDSALYLCASSSITSAGGYEQYFGPGTRLTVT.

The V gene is TRBV27, the J gene TRBJ2-7, with D tentatively TRBD1 or TRBD2 (5 bases each). The CDR3 contains 15 residues. Trimming stripped 4 bases from V and 3 bases from J, with 16 bases between. Germline V lookup: CDR1 MNHEY, CDR2 SMNVEV (reference sequence). DNA for the CDR3: TGTGCCAGCAGTTATCGGTCTATGGGGGTCTACGAGCAGTACTTC. It yields the protein CASSYRSMGVYEQYF.

This clone has a handful of counts. The CDR3 spells CASSLTASSGYEQYF. The CDR3 DNA reads TGTGCCAGCAGTTTAACGGCATCGTCAGGCTACGAGCAGTACTTC. The rearrangement links TRBV27 to TRBJ2-7; D remains unclear. There are 15 residues in the CDR3. The V and J ends lost 2 bases and 3 bases respectively, with 14 bases between them. CDR1 and CDR2 (germline): MNHEY, SMNVEV (reference sequence).

In this sample, this clone turned up once. This chain connects TRBV4-1 to TRBJ2-7; D is unresolved. Deletions cut 4 bases from V and 0 bases from J, with 13 bases between. The length of the CDR3 is 15 residues. The germline CDR1 and CDR2 sequences are MGHRA and YSYEKL. CDR3 in amino acids: CASSPRTESSYEQYF. The CDR3 DNA is TGCGCCAGCAGCCCCCGGACGGAGAGCTCCTACGAGCAGTACTTC.

The CDR3 DNA is TGTGCCAGCAGCGTGGGATCGGGATCTTTGGCCAACATTCAGTACTTC. Translating it yields CASSVGSGSLANIQYF. This sequence joins TRBV9 and TRBJ2-4; a possible D gene is TRBD2 (5 bases). Deletions cut 2 bases from V and 7 bases from J, with 19 bases between. CDR1 and CDR2 (germline): SGDLS, YYNGEE. CDR3 length: 16 residues.

V gene TRBV28 combines with J gene TRBJ2-3, with D possibly matching TRBD1 (5 bases). The ends were cut back, 3 bases at V and 3 bases at J, with 10 bases in the middle. The CDR3 covers 14 residues. Germline V CDR1 and CDR2: MDHEN, SYDVKM. The CDR3 here is CASSFVAGTDTQYF. The CDR3 DNA is TGTGCCAGCAGTTTTGTAGCAGGGACAGATACGCAGTATTTT.

For the CDR3, the DNA is TGTGCCAGCAGCGACGGCCGCCCGAAGCCCCAGCATTTT. This translates into CASSDGRPKPQHF. This rearrangement joins TRBV9 to TRBJ1-5; no reliable D call. V was clipped by 3 bases and J by 8 bases, with 12 bases between them. The CDR3 extends over 13 amino acids. From germline, CDR1 is SGDLS and CDR2 YYNGEE. The full variable domain, its missing parts supplied by reference TRBV9 and TRBJ1-5, is DSGVTQTPKHLITATGQRVTLRCSPRSGDLSVYWYQQSLDQGLQFLIQYYNGEERAKGNILERFSAQQFPDLHSELNLSSLELGDSALYFCASSDGRPKPQHFGDGTRLSIL.

The chain combines TRBV11-3 with TRBJ2-5; the D gene could be TRBD1 or TRBD2 (5 bases each). Germline assignment: CDR1 SGHNT and CDR2 YENEEA. Deletions cut 5 bases from V and 0 bases from J, with 13 bases between. The CDR3 is 15 residues long. Here the CDR3 reads CASSSRDGYQETQYF. For the CDR3, the DNA is TGTGCCAGCAGCAGCCGGGACGGATACCAAGAGACCCAGTACTTC.